The 24 T cell receptor beta chains in this list originate from one sample, sequenced in a study of beta chain features in type 1 diabetes. Study-wide points: Among patients with Type 1 diabetes, TCRB CDR3s were moderately but significantly shorter in every one of the four CD4+ subsets.

Antigens of these TCRs are unknown. Sequencing targeted expressed TCRB transcripts, as all isolated RNA had been reverse transcribed. Clones were read by immunoSEQ multiplex PCR, and TCRdb kept only the in-frame ones, dropping some. The table lists 250,000 to 300,000 clones, roughly an eighth of them singletons. Sequencing input: naive CD4+ T cells from blood. The receptor source for this set is a man aged 25 to 40 with type 1 diabetes.

V gene TRBV7-3 combines with J gene TRBJ2-2; a weak D match, TRBD1 (5 bases). In germline, CDR1 is SGHTA, CDR2 FQGTGA. This CDR3 comprises 15 residues. Trimming took 3 bases from V and 0 from J, leaving 8 bases between them. CDR3 nucleotides: TGTGCCAGCAGCTTCCAGGGTGCGAACACCGGGGAGCTGTTTTTT. It encodes CASSFQGANTGELFF.

The V gene is TRBV7-2, the J gene TRBJ1-2, with D perhaps TRBD1 (6 bases). From germline, CDR1 is SGHTA and CDR2 FQGNSA. Trimming shortened V by 4 bases and J by 1 base, and 22 bases separated the two germline ends. The CDR3 is 18 amino acids. The chain's CDR3 is CASSSRRRGAIDNYGYTF. The CDR3 region has the DNA TGTGCCAGCAGCTCTAGGAGGCGGGGGGCTATCGATAACTATGGCTACACCTTC.

This clone appeared a few times. The gene calls are TRBV30 and TRBJ2-7; D gene ambiguous. V was pared by 5 bases and J by 3 bases, with 8 bases between. The germline V gene has CDR1 GTSNPN and CDR2 SVGIG (reference sequence). The CDR3 covers 11 residues. The CDR3 DNA follows: TGTGCCTGGCGAGCTAACTACGAGCAGTACTTC. It specifies CAWRANYEQYF.

The rearrangement uses TRBV5-4 and TRBJ1-2, with a weak D call TRBD1 (5 bases). The V end lost 4 bases, the J end lost 5 bases, and 15 bases lay between the germline ends. CDR1 SGHNT and CDR2 YYREEE come from the germline V gene (reference sequence). The CDR3 sequence is 14 residues long. The CDR3 here is CASSVPGREYGYTF. The CDR3 DNA follows: TGTGCCAGCAGCGTCCCAGGGAGGGAATATGGCTACACCTTC.

In its sample, this clone was seen a few times. This rearrangement joins TRBV9 to TRBJ2-3, with 7 bases lining up with TRBD2. V lost 4 bases to trimming and J lost 0 bases; unmatched junction nucleotides: 5. Germline assignment: CDR1 SGDLS and CDR2 YYNGEE. The CDR3 has 15 residues. The CDR3 protein is CASSPSGTSTDTQYF. Written as DNA, the CDR3 is TGTGCCAGCAGCCCCAGCGGGACCAGCACAGATACGCAGTATTTT.

The chain is built from TRBV2 and TRBJ2-3; perhaps TRBD2 as D (7 bases). Trimming removed 6 bases from V and 4 bases from J, with 17 bases in between. The CDR3 has 15 amino acids. The germline CDR1 and CDR2 sequences are SNHLY and FYNNEI. The CDR3 sequence is CASSGPRGGADTQYF. The CDR3 nucleotides are TGTGCCAGCAGCGGCCCACGAGGGGGGGCAGATACGCAGTATTTT.

In this sample, this clone turned up a few times. This sequence joins TRBV18 and TRBJ1-2, with 8 bases matching TRBD1. The trim removed 3 bases at V and 4 bases at J, leaving 1 base unmatched. Germline loops: CDR1 KGHSH, CDR2 LQKENI. The CDR3 contains 13 residues. The CDR3 loop reads CASSPGTGYGYTF. CDR3 sequence (DNA): TGTGCCAGCTCACCCGGGACAGGCTATGGCTACACCTTC.

This chain connects TRBV2 to TRBJ2-7; a weak D match, TRBD2 (6 bases). Germline lookup yields CDR1 SNHLY and CDR2 FYNNEI. V gave up 3 bases and J gave up 6 bases, with 18 bases separating them. The CDR3 is 15 amino acids. The CDR3 protein is CASSELGTDSSEQYF. The CDR3 DNA reads as TGTGCCAGCAGTGAGTTAGGGACTGATTCGTCCGAGCAGTACTTC.

The chain joins TRBV6-1 to TRBJ1-1; TRBD1 matches 7 bases. Looked up from germline, CDR1 is MNHNS and CDR2 is SASEGT. Trimming at V came to 7 bases and at J to 4 bases, leaving 3 bases not matched to a gene. This CDR3 has 12 residues. CDR3: CASNTGVTEAFF. CDR3 coding DNA: TGTGCCAGCAATACAGGGGTCACTGAAGCTTTCTTT.

This clone came up a few times. This rearrangement joins TRBV9 to TRBJ2-6; the D is unclear. The CDR3 consists of 15 residues. Germline V gene data show CDR1 as SGDLS and CDR2 as YYNGEE. V lost 4 bases to trimming and J lost 0 bases, with 8 bases between them. The CDR3 DNA is TGTGCCAGCAGCACACAATCCTCTGGGGCCAACGTCCTGACTTTC. Protein: CASSTQSSGANVLTF.

This clone was counted a few times. V is TRBV28 and J is TRBJ2-7, with D possibly matching TRBD1 (5 bases). Trimming took off 7 bases at V and 0 bases at J, with 10 bases between the two ends. CDR3 length: 13 amino acids. Germline CDR1 and CDR2: MDHEN and SYDVKM. The CDR3 protein is CASTQGVSYEQYF. The CDR3, as DNA: TGTGCCAGCACCCAGGGTGTCTCCTACGAGCAGTACTTC.

The V and J genes are TRBV4-2 and TRBJ2-1; 7 bases align to TRBD2. The CDR3 sequence is 16 residues long. J gave up 6 bases and V 6 bases, and 14 bases lay outside the gene matches. Looked up from germline, CDR1 is LGHNA and CDR2 is YNFKEQ. The CDR3 DNA sequence: TGTGCCAGCAGGGTAACTAGCGCGGTACTCCTCAATGAGCAGTTCTTC. Translated: CASRVTSAVLLNEQFF.

The chain has TRBV9 and TRBJ2-5; 15 bases match TRBD2. Trimming took 4 bases from V and 4 from J; bases not matched to a gene: 5. CDR1 SGDLS and CDR2 YYNGEE come from the germline V gene. The CDR3 loop spans 16 amino acids. The CDR3 DNA follows: TGTGCCAGCAGCCCGGGACTAGCGGGAGGTGCAGAGACCCAGTACTTC. Encoded protein: CASSPGLAGGAETQYF.

This clone was detected only a few times. Other nucleotide sequences from this sample produce the same CDR3. The chain has TRBV28 and TRBJ2-1, with D unresolved. Per the germline V gene, CDR1 is MDHEN and CDR2 is SYDVKM. The CDR3 runs 13 residues. Deletions cut 6 bases from V and 0 bases from J, with 6 bases between. The CDR3 spells CASSPPSYNEQFF. The CDR3 DNA follows: TGTGCCAGCAGCCCTCCCTCCTACAATGAGCAGTTCTTC.

This clone was found a few times. The chain couples TRBV5-1 to TRBJ2-1; 14 bases map to TRBD2. The CDR3 has 16 residues. The trim removed 4 bases at V and 6 bases at J, leaving 6 bases unmatched. Germline values: CDR1 SGHRS, CDR2 YFSETQ. CDR3 sequence (DNA): TGCGCCAGCAGCGTGGGGACTAGCGGGAGTCTCAATGAGCAGTTCTTC. It encodes CASSVGTSGSLNEQFF.

The chain joins TRBV5-1 to TRBJ2-5; TRBD1 matches at 8 bases. V was clipped by 3 bases and J by 4 bases; unmatched bases: 11. Germline values: CDR1 SGHRS, CDR2 YFSETQ. The CDR3 length is 16 residues. CDR3 in DNA: TGCGCCAGCAGCTCGGGACGGACAGGGCTTCGAGAGACCCAGTACTTC. As protein: CASSSGRTGLRETQYF.

This clone was detected a few times. This chain joins TRBV7-3 and TRBJ2-1; tentative D call: TRBD2 (6 bases). CDR3 length: 11 residues. V lost 4 bases, J lost 8 bases, and 6 bases lay in between. Germline-derived CDR1 and CDR2 are SGHTA and FQGTGA. CDR3 nucleotides: TGTGCCAGCAGCTCGGGGGATGAGCAGTTCTTC. It specifies CASSSGDEQFF. Full variable domain (outside the CDR3, taken from reference TRBV7-3 and TRBJ2-1): GAGVSQTPSNKVTEKGKYVELRCDPISGHTALYWYRQSLGQGPEFLIYFQGTGAADDSGLPNDRFFAVRPEGSVSTLKIQRTERGDSAVYLCASSSGDEQFFGPGTRLTVL.

The chain is built from TRBV14 and TRBJ2-7; TRBD2 aligns across 7 bases. The length of the CDR3 is 15 residues. From germline, CDR1 is SGHDN and CDR2 FVKESK. V was pared by 4 bases and J by 4 bases, with 10 bases of the junction left unmatched. DNA for the CDR3: TGTGCCAGCAGCCTCCTTGGGACTACGGTTTACGAGCAGTACTTC. Its translation is CASSLLGTTVYEQYF. The full variable domain, with the rest looked up from reference TRBV14 and TRBJ2-7, is EAGVTQFPSHSVIEKGQTVTLRCDPISGHDNLYWYRRVMGKEIKFLLHFVKESKQDESGMPNNRFLAERTGGTYSTLKVQPAELEDSGVYFCASSLLGTTVYEQYFGPGTRLTVT.

The chain links TRBV5-1 to TRBJ2-5; 9 nucleotides match TRBD2. In germline, CDR1 is SGHRS, CDR2 YFSETQ. The CDR3 runs to 14 residues. The J segment lost 8 bases and the V segment lost 4 bases, leaving 9 bases of the junction unmatched. CDR3: CASSPGTSRQTQYF. For the CDR3, the DNA is TGCGCCAGCAGCCCTGGGACTAGCCGGCAAACCCAGTACTTC.

The V gene is TRBV5-6, the J gene TRBJ2-7, with TRBD1 as a possible D gene (6 bases). CDR3 length equals 14 residues. Trimming shortened V by 4 bases and J by 0 bases, and 11 bases separated the two germline ends. Germline CDR1 and CDR2: SGHDT and YYEEEE. The CDR3 protein is CASSPVDSSYEQYF. The CDR3 region has the DNA TGTGCCAGCAGCCCAGTGGACAGCTCCTACGAGCAGTACTTC.

The CDR3, as DNA: TGTGCCAGCAGCCCGACTAGCTCAGCCTACGAGCAGTACTTC. Translated, it gives CASSPTSSAYEQYF. This chain uses TRBV9 with TRBJ2-7, with 7 bases identical to TRBD2. This CDR3 has 14 residues. Germline CDR1 reads SGDLS; CDR2 reads YYNGEE. V lost 4 bases to trimming and J lost 2 bases; unmatched junction nucleotides: 6.

V usage is TRBV6-5 and J usage is TRBJ2-7; 12 positions match TRBD2. Per the germline V gene, CDR1 is MNHEY and CDR2 is SVGAGI. The V and J ends lost 5 bases and 4 bases, in that order; junction bases with no gene match: 6. The CDR3 has 15 amino acids. CDR3 sequence reads: CASSPLTSGSYEQYF. For the CDR3, the DNA is TGTGCCAGCAGTCCCTTGACTAGCGGGAGTTACGAGCAGTACTTC.

Only one count was recorded for this clone. The rearrangement uses TRBV5-1 and TRBJ2-1; 13 bases line up with TRBD2. The CDR3 length is 17 residues. Trimming took 4 bases from V and 9 from J; bases not matched to a gene: 13. The germline gives CDR1 SGHRS, CDR2 YFSETQ. DNA for the CDR3: TGCGCCAGCAGCGCCAGCAGGACTAGCGGGAGAAGTGGTGAGCAGTTCTTC. Its protein product is CASSASRTSGRSGEQFF.

The chain uses TRBV4-1 and TRBJ2-5; no firm D call. The CDR3 spans 13 residues. CDR1 and CDR2 (germline): MGHRA, YSYEKL. V lost 3 bases, J lost 5 bases, and 10 bases lay in between. This chain's CDR3 is CASSQAPPETQYF. The CDR3 bases are TGCGCCAGCAGCCAGGCTCCCCCGGAGACCCAGTACTTC.